This T cell receptor (beta chain) derives from a study of early T cells in non-severe SARS-CoV-2 infection. At the level of the study: The authors sequenced bulk RNA from unsorted whole blood, leaving chains unpaired. Overall study findings and caveats: Anti-spike CD8 responses were favored by VDJdb matching, which missed private and CD4 specificities.

This clonotype was counted many times. Its antigen is as yet unknown. Unique molecular identifiers were attached to individual cDNA molecules. TCRdb re-analysed the 5' RACE reads in MiXCR, keeping a single row per CDR3 protein. The sample yields 25,000 or so distinct CDR3 sequences, about 2.7% seen once. V shed 4 bases and J 5 bases; nucleotides not matched to a gene: 22. The CDR3 extends over 19 amino acids. Germline CDR1 reads WSHSY; CDR2 reads SAAADI. The sequence came from an adult who was a healthcare worker with PCR-confirmed SARS-CoV-2 infection or an uninfected control (not recorded which). The specimen was whole blood. V gene TRBV10-2 combines with J gene TRBJ2-5, with 7 nucleotides matching TRBD2. The CDR3 coding sequence is TGCGCCAGCAGTGGAGCGGGGAGCAGTGACCCGAGGATGACGGAGACCCAGTACTTC. Translation gives CASSGAGSSDPRMTETQYF.